The source of this T cell receptor (beta chain) is a study of blood T cell repertoires in COVID-19. Study-level background: From T cells, B-cell-depleted T cells, or PBMCs came the material, which was cDNA or gDNA.

The table came from immunoSEQ multiplex PCR; TCRdb's copy has only in-frame clones and leaves some out. Of about 98,000 clones in the sample, around 90% were seen once. The germline V gene has CDR1 MNHEY and CDR2 SMNVEV (reference sequence). The V segment lost 7 bases and the J segment 0 bases; nucleotides outside the gene matches: 16. This CDR3 region has 20 residues. The sequence was collected from a man younger than 35 with acute or convalescent COVID-19. The chain couples TRBV27 to TRBJ1-4; 11 bases match TRBD1. Sequencing was done on a sample of peripheral blood. DNA of the CDR3: TGTGCCAGCAAACGGGGATTTCCGGGACAGGGGGAGGCAACTAATGAAAAACTGTTTTTT. It translates to CASKRGFPGQGEATNEKLFF.